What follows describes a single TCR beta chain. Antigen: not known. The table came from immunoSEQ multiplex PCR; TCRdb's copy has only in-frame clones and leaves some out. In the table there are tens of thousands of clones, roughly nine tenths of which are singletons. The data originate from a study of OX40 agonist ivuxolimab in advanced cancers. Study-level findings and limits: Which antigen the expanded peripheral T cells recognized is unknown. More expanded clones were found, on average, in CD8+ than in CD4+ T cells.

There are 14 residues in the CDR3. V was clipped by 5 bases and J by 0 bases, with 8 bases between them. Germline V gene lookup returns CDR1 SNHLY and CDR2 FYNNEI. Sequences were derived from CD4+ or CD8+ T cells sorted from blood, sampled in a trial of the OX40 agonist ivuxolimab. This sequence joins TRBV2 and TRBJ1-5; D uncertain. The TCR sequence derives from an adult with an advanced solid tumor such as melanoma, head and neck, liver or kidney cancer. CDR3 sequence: CASSSYNSNQPQHF. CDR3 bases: TGTGCCAGCAGTTCCTACAATAGCAATCAGCCCCAGCATTTT. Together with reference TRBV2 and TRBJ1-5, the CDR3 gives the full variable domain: EPEVTQTPSHQVTQMGQEVILRCVPISNHLYFYWYRQILGQKVEFLVSFYNNEISEKSEIFDDQFSVERPDGSNFTLKIRSTKLEDSAMYFCASSSYNSNQPQHFGDGTRLSIL.